The clone carrying this TCR beta chain was seen only once. This entry is derived from a study of OX40 agonist ivuxolimab in advanced cancers. Whole-study context: Patients received ivuxolimab, an intravenous treatment, every 2 weeks at 0.01 to 10 mg/kg. Partial responses were achieved by three patients, of whom one had hepatocellular carcinoma and two had cutaneous melanoma.

Any history of autoimmune disease or systemic immunosuppression disqualified patients. This CDR3 contains 19 residues. Libraries were prepared by immunoSEQ multiplex PCR; TCRdb keeps only in-frame clonotypes and omits some of them. This table has tens of thousands of clones, 75% to 90% appearing once. The clonotype comes from an adult with an advanced solid tumor such as melanoma, head and neck, liver or kidney cancer. The source was CD4+ or CD8+ T cells sorted from blood, collected in a trial of the OX40 agonist ivuxolimab. The J gene is TRBJ2-7, the V gene TRBV21-1; the table gives TRBD2 as D, unverified against the DNA. TRBV21-1 is a documented pseudogene. In DNA form, the CDR3 reads TGTGCCAGCAGCAAAAGCCTCCGTTCGAGCGCGGGAGGGAGTTACGAGCAGTACTTC. This encodes CASSKSLRSSAGGSYEQYF.